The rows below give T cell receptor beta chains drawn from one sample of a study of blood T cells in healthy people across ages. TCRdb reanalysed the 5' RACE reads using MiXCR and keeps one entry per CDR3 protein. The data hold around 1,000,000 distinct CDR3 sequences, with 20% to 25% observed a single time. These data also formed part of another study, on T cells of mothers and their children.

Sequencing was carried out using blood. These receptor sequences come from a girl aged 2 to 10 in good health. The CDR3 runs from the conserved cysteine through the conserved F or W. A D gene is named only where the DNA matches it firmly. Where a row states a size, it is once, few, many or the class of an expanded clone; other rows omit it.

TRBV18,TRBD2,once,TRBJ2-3,TGTGCCAGCTCACCACCGGAATCACTAGCGGGAGTAAGACGGGCAGATACGCAGTATTTT,CASSPPESLAGVRRADTQYF
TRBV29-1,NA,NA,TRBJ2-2,TGCAGCGTTGGCCGGGGAGGGGAGCTGTTTTTT,CSVGRGGELFF
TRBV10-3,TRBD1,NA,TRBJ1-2,TGTGCCATCAGCAGACAGGGGGTATTCTATGGCTACACCTTC,CAISRQGVFYGYTF
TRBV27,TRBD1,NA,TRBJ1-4,TGTGCCAGCAGTTTCCAGGGGGCGGCTGAAAAACTGTTTTTT,CASSFQGAAEKLFF
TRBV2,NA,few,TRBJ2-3,TGTGCCAGCAGTGAAGTGGTCTATGCTGGCACAGATACGCAGTATTTT,CASSEVVYAGTDTQYF
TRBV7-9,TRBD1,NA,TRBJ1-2,TGTGCCAGCAGCTCGGGACAGGGGGCACTTGAGTATGGCTACACCTTC,CASSSGQGALEYGYTF
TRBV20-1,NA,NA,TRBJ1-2,TGCAGTGCTAGAGATGAAAACTCCTGGGATGGCTACACCTTC,CSARDENSWDGYTF
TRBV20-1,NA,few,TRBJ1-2,TGCAGTGCTCCTGACAGTCAAGCTAACTATGGCTACACCTTC,CSAPDSQANYGYTF
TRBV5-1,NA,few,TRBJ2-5,TGCGCCAGCAGCTTGTTCTACCAGGGGTCGGAGACCCAGTACTTC,CASSLFYQGSETQYF
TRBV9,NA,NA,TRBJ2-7,TGTGCCAGCAGCGTAGGGACAGCCTACGAGCAGTACTTC,CASSVGTAYEQYF
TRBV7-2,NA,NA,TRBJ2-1,TGTGCCAGCAGCTTAGCCTGGACTAGCGGGACAGGGGGCAATGAGCAGTTCTTC,CASSLAWTSGTGGNEQFF
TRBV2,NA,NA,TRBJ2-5,TGTGCCAGCAGTTACGGGGAGCTTCAAGAGACCCAGTACTTC,CASSYGELQETQYF
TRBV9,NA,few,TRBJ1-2,TGTGCCAGCAGCGTAGCTAGCACAGATTACTATGGCTACACCTTC,CASSVASTDYYGYTF
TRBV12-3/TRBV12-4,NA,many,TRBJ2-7,TGTGCCAGCAGCTGGGTACCCTACGAGCAGTACTTC,CASSWVPYEQYF
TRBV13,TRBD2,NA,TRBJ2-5,TGTGCCAGCAGCCCAACGAGCGGGGGGGCCTTCTCGGAGACCCAGTACTTC,CASSPTSGGAFSETQYF
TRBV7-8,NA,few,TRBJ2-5,TGTGCCAGCAGCCCCCCTCTGAGGTTGACGGAGACCCAGTACTTC,CASSPPLRLTETQYF
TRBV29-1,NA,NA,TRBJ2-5,TGCAGCGTTGGTACGGAGACCCAGTACTTC,CSVGTETQYF
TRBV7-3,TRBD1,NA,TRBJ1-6,TGTGCCAGCAGCTTATCAGGGGGAGGGGATTCACCCCTCCACTTT,CASSLSGGGDSPLHF
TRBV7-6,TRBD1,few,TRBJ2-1,TGTGCCAGCAGCTTAGGACAGGGGGTTTGGGAGGGCCTAGACAATGAGCAGTTCTTC,CASSLGQGVWEGLDNEQFF
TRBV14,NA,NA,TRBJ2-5,TGTGCCAGCAGCTCCTTGAAAGGGGGGGAACAAGAGACCCAGTACTTC,CASSSLKGGEQETQYF
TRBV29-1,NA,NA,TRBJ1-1,TGCAGCGTTGGGCGGCCCCCGAACACTGAAGCTTTCTTT,CSVGRPPNTEAFF
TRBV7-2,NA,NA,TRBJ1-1,TGTGCCAGCAGCGCACGGACGGGAGCAGCCTCTGAAGCTTTCTTT,CASSARTGAASEAFF
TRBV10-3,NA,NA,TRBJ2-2,TGTGCCATCAGTGCCAGGAACACCGGGGAGCTGTTTTTT,CAISARNTGELFF
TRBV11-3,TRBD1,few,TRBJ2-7,TGTGCCAGCAGCCGTACAGGGGTTGAGCAGTACTTC,CASSRTGVEQYF
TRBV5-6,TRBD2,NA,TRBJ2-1,TGTGCCAGCATGGGGGGGGTAGGCAATGAGCAGTTCTTC,CASMGGVGNEQFF
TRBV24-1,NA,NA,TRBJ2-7,TGTGCCACCAGTGAAGCGGGCGCGCTGGACGAGCAGTACTTC,CATSEAGALDEQYF
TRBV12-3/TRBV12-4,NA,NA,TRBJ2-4,TGTGCCAGCAGTTTAAATAGTAACTCGGACATTCAGTACTTC,CASSLNSNSDIQYF
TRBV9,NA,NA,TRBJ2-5,TGTGCCAGCAGCTCGGGCCTGATGGGGGAGACCCAGTACTTC,CASSSGLMGETQYF
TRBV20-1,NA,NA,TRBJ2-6,TGCAGTGCAAAAGCCCGGGGGAGAGGGGCCAACGTCCTGACTTTC,CSAKARGRGANVLTF
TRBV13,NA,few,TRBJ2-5,TGTGCCAGCGGAGGACAGTCCGAGGGGGAGACCCAGTACTTC,CASGGQSEGETQYF
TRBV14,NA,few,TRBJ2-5,TGTGCCAGCAGCCAAGTTGAGGGTGTTCCATGGCAAGAGACCCAGTACTTC,CASSQVEGVPWQETQYF
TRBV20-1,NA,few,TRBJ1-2,TGCAGTGCTAGAGATTTGCAGGGGAATTATTATAACTATGGCTACACCTTC,CSARDLQGNYYNYGYTF
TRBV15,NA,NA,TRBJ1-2,TGTGCCACCAGCAGGAAGTCAGTGAGTGGCTACACCTTC,CATSRKSVSGYTF
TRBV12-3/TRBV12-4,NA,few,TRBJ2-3,TGTGCCAGCAGTGAGACGGAGATATGGGGAGATACGCAGTATTTT,CASSETEIWGDTQYF
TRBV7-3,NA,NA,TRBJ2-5,TGTGCCAGCAGCTTAAAGGGAGGCGGCCAAGAGACCCAGTACTTC,CASSLKGGGQETQYF
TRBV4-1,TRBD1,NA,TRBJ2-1,TGCGCCAGCAGCCAAACCGGACAGGCTGCTGAGCAGTTCTTC,CASSQTGQAAEQFF
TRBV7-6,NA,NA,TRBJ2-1,TGTGCCAGCAGCTTAGCGGGGGCATATGAGCAGTTCTTC,CASSLAGAYEQFF
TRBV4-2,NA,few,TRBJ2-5,TGTGCCAGCAGCCATCCCGGGGCCCAAGAGACCCAGTACTTC,CASSHPGAQETQYF
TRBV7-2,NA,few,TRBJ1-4,TGTGCCAGCAGCTTAGAACCCCAGGGGTTGAGTGAAAAACTGTTTTTT,CASSLEPQGLSEKLFF
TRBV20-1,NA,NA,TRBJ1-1,TGCAGTGCTAGAGATTTACGGATGAACACTGAAGCTTTCTTT,CSARDLRMNTEAFF
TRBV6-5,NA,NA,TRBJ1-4,TGTGCCAGCAGCCGACGGGGGACGGAGGAAAAACTGTTTTTT,CASSRRGTEEKLFF
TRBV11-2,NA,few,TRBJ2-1,TGTGCCAGCAGCTTAGATCTAGAGACTCCCTCCTACAATGAGCAGTTCTTC,CASSLDLETPSYNEQFF